A selection of T cell receptor beta chains follows, all from one sample in a study of blood T cell repertoires in COVID-19. Assay used: immunoSEQ multiplex PCR; TCRdb lists only in-frame clones, some missing. The table has 190,000 or so clones, approximately 75% seen once; the top ten hold about 9%. Sequences were obtained from PBMCs or T cells enriched from blood (not recorded which). The receptors were gathered from a man aged 35-49 years who had recovered from COVID-19. Both conserved end residues are trimmed from each CDR3. The D gene is left open where the match is weak.

cdr3_aa: SASVISGVIETQY
v_call: TRBV20-1
d_call: TRBD2

cdr3_aa: ASSIVKTGTVYSPLH
v_call: TRBV19
d_call: TRBD1

cdr3_aa: ASSRGSAGSEQF
v_call: TRBV4-1
d_call: NA

cdr3_aa: ASSYDRAYGYT
v_call: TRBV12-3/TRBV12-4
d_call: TRBD1

cdr3_aa: ATSDASAGSYEQY
v_call: TRBV24-1
d_call: NA

cdr3_aa: ASTFELESFYGYT
v_call: TRBV7-3
d_call: NA

cdr3_aa: ASSNYRGDEKLF
v_call: TRBV7-9
d_call: TRBD1

cdr3_aa: ASSPVSRGGPREQF
v_call: TRBV9
d_call: TRBD2

cdr3_aa: ASSSTTSGGLKRYSTDTQY
v_call: TRBV5-1
d_call: TRBD2

cdr3_aa: ASSPDTGYTEAF
v_call: TRBV9
d_call: NA

cdr3_aa: ATSRELDWSSGNTIY
v_call: TRBV15
d_call: NA

cdr3_aa: ASSGLGQAYEQY
v_call: TRBV6-5
d_call: TRBD1